This record covers a single TCR beta chain. Authors' methods: Amplification with reference gene primers provided the estimates of nucleated cell counts. The repertoire was sequenced with immunoSEQ multiplex PCR; TCRdb's copy has only in-frame clones and lacks some. V, J and clone size derive from that table, while D and trimming were established from the DNA sequence. The data show 71,000 or so clones, 86% seen once. The sample comes from a study of blood T cell repertoires in COVID-19. The receptor was derived from an elderly man in a cohort sampled during active COVID-19. Material for sequencing was peripheral blood.

CDR3 amino acids: CASSDPTSGADEQFF. DNA of the CDR3: TGTGCCAGCAGCGATCCGACTAGCGGGGCAGATGAGCAGTTCTTC. The V gene is TRBV5-4, the J gene TRBJ2-1; 11 bases fit TRBD2. V lost 4 bases and J lost 8; bases outside the gene matches: 8. The CDR3 consists of 15 residues. Germline-derived CDR1 and CDR2 are SGHNT and YYREEE (reference sequence).